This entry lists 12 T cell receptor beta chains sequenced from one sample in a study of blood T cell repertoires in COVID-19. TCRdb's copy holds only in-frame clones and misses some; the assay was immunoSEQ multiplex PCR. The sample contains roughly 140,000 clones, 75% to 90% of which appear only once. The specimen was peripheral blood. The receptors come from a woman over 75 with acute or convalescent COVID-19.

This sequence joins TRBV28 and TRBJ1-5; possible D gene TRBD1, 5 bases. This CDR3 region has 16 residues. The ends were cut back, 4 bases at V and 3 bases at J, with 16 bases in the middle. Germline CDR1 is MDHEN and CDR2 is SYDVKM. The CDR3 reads CASSSLRQGDNQPQHF. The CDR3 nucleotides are TGTGCCAGCAGTTCCCTCCGGCAGGGCGACAATCAGCCCCAGCATTTT. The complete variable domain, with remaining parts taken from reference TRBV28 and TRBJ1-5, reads DVKVTQSSRYLVKRTGEKVFLECVQDMDHENMFWYRQDPGLGLRLIYFSYDVKMKEKGDIPEGYSVSREKKERFSLILESASTNQTSMYLCASSSLRQGDNQPQHFGDGTRLSIL.

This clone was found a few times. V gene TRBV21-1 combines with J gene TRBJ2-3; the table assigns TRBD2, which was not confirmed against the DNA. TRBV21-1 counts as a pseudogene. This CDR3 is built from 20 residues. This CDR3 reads CASSLRPAPAVPTCTDTQYF. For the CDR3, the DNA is TGTGCCAGCAGTCTCCGACCCGCCCCCGCCGTCCCGACTTGCACAGATACGCAGTATTTT.

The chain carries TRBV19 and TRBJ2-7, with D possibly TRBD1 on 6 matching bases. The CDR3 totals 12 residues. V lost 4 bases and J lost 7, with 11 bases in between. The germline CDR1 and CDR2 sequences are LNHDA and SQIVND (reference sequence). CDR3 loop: CASSRKQGEQYF. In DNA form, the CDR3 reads TGTGCCAGTAGTAGGAAGCAGGGGGAGCAGTACTTC.

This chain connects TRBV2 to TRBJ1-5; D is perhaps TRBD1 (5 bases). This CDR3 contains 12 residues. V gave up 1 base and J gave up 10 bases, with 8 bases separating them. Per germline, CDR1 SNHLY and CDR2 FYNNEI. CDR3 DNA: TGTGCCAGCAGTGAAGAGGGGAAACCCCAGCATTTT. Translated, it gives CASSEEGKPQHF.

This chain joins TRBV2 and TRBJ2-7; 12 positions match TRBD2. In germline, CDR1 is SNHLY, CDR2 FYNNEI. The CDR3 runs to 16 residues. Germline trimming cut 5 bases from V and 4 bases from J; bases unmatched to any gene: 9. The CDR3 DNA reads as TGTGCCAGCAGTTGGACTAGCGGGGAAACGCTGTACGAGCAGTACTTC. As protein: CASSWTSGETLYEQYF.

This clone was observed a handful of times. DNA for the CDR3: TGTGCCAGCAGCTTAGCGTTCGGCACAGATACGCAGTATTTT. Encoded protein: CASSLAFGTDTQYF. The chain employs TRBV7-8 and TRBJ2-3; D unresolved. V lost 0 bases and J lost 1, with 5 bases in between. Germline V gives CDR1 SGHVS, CDR2 FQNEAQ. CDR3 length: 14 amino acids. The full variable domain, its missing parts supplied by reference TRBV7-8 and TRBJ2-3, is GAGVSQSPRYKVAKRGQDVALRCDPISGHVSLFWYQQALGQGPEFLTYFQNEAQLDKSGLPSDRFFAERPEGSVSTLKIQRTQQEDSAVYLCASSLAFGTDTQYFGPGTRLTVL.

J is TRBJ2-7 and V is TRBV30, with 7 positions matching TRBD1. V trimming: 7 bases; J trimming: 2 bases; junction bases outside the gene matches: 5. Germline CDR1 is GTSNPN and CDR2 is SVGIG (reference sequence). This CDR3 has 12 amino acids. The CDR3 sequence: CASTGLTYEQYF. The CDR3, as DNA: TGTGCCTCGACAGGGCTAACCTACGAGCAGTACTTC.

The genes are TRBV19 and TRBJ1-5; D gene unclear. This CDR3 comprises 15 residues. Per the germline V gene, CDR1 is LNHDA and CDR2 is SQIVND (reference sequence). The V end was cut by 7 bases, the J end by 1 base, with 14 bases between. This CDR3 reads CASIPGRWSNQPQHF. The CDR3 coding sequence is TGTGCCAGTATCCCGGGGAGGTGGAGCAATCAGCCCCAGCATTTT.

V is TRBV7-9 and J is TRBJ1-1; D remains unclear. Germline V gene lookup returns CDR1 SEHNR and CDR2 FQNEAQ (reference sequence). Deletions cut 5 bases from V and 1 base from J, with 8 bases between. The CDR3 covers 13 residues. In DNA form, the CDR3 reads TGTGCCAGCAGCGCACAGTCGAACACTGAAGCTTTCTTT. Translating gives CASSAQSNTEAFF. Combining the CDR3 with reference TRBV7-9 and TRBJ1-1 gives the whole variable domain DTGVSQNPRHKITKRGQNVTFRCDPISEHNRLYWYRQTLGQGPEFLTYFQNEAQLEKSRLLSDRFSAERPKGSFSTLEIQRTEQGDSAMYLCASSAQSNTEAFFGQGTRLTVV.

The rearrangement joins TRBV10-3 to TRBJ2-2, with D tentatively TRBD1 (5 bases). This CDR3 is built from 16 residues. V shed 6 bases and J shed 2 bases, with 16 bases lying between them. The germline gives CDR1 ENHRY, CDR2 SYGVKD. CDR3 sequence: CAIRPARERNTGELFF. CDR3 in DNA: TGTGCCATCAGACCCGCCAGGGAACGAAACACCGGGGAGCTGTTTTTT.

The CDR3 DNA reads TGTGCCAGCAGTCGCGGGAGGGATTTCAATGAGCAGTTCTTC. It translates to CASSRGRDFNEQFF. The chain is built from TRBV25-1 and TRBJ2-1; 9 nucleotides line up with TRBD2. The V gene's germline CDR1 is MGHDK and CDR2 SYGVNS. After removal of 5 bases from V and 6 bases from J, the junction contained 5 bases not matched to a gene. The CDR3 loop spans 14 amino acids.

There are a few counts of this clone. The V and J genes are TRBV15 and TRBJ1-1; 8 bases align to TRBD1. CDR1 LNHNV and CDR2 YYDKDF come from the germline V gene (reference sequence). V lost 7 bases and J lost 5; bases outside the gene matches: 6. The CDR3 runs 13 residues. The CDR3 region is CATIVTGGTEAFF. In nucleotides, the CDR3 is TGTGCCACCATTGTAACAGGGGGGACTGAAGCTTTCTTT.